This entry concerns a single T cell receptor beta chain. Its antigen is undetermined. The sample comes from a study of T cell responses to AZD1222 COVID-19 vaccine. Points from the study as a whole: Among those given AZD1222, only five to seven were seropositive at baseline. In a largely white British group with more females than males, clonal diversity was possibly underestimated.

Using immunoSEQ multiplex PCR, the repertoire was profiled, and TCRdb retains in-frame clones only, with some absent. The sample has some 120,000 clones; 70% to 85% are singletons. Analyses pooled second doses at about 4 or about 12 weeks. The sequencing used peripheral blood, collected 28 days after the second AZD1222 dose. The receptor was isolated from an adult who received the AZD1222 COVID-19 vaccine.

CDR3 in amino acids: CASNLQGQGYTF. The CDR3 DNA sequence: TGTGCCAGTAACCTACAGGGACAGGGCTACACCTTC. J is TRBJ1-2 and V is TRBV19, with TRBD1 matching over 7 bases. Germline V gives CDR1 LNHDA, CDR2 SQIVND (reference sequence). The CDR3 has 12 residues. Losses at the gene ends were 7 bases for V and 8 bases for J; bases not matched to a gene: 7. Filled out from reference TRBV19 and TRBJ1-2, the complete variable domain reads DGGITQSPKYLFRKEGQNVTLSCEQNLNHDAMYWYRQDPGQGLRLIYYSQIVNDFQKGDIAEGYSVSREKKESFPLTVTSAQKNPTAFYLCASNLQGQGYTFGSGTRLTVV.